This TCR beta chain was identified in a study of a mutant IDH1 vaccine in newly diagnosed glioma. Study background: The study gave patients eight vaccinations in weeks 1, 3, 5, 7, 11, 15, 19, 23. Treated patients showed a male proportion of around 62%, a female proportion of 37.5%, and a mean age of roughly 40 years. Patients were started on vaccination 4-6 weeks after radiotherapy alone, or with temozolomide cycles. Study-level findings and limits: Changes in top peripheral clonotypes did not appear linked to pseudoprogression.

The CDR3 totals 16 residues. The trim removed 0 bases at V and 3 bases at J, leaving 5 bases unmatched. Per germline, CDR1 LGHNA and CDR2 YSLEER. Time point denoted: week 23, last vaccination. Every single dose of the vaccine, 300 ug of mutant IDH1 20-mer peptide, came with topical imiquimod. On this clone itself: The antigen is unknown.

This table comes from immunoSEQ multiplex PCR, and its TCRdb copy is limited to in-frame clones, with some not included. Found here are more than 55,000 clones, 80% to 90% of them singletons; the top ten hold 6.5% to 9.5%. The sample here was PBMCs, taken from a glioma patient whose treatment included an IDH1 peptide vaccine. This sequence was found in a woman between 35 and 50 years old with glioma. Some clones in this sample may be carry-over from other donors' samples. The chain couples TRBV4-3 to TRBJ2-1, with 7 bases identical to TRBD1. The CDR3 DNA follows: TGCGCCAGCAGCCAAGAGATGGGACAGCGCTACAATGAGCAGTTCTTC. Translation gives CASSQEMGQRYNEQFF.